This T cell receptor (beta chain) was identified in a study of human T cells and chemical hapten exposure. Study-wide context: While the approximately 25-week study was under way, patients received diphenylcyclopropenone on the scalp every week. General study findings and limits: No shift was seen in TCRs above 1 in 1000 frequency with DPC sensitization. Expanded TCRs created a significantly greater count of big CDR3 similarity clusters than controls did.

A remark on this clonotype: The antigen remains unidentified.

Time point defined: patch test 1, 2 weeks after DPC sensitization. Treatment described: therapeutic diphenylcyclopropenone sensitization with weekly scalp DPC. Participating donors were patients with alopecia, aged 18 to 70 years, considered appropriate candidates for DPC. The CDR3 covers 16 residues. V dropped 2 bases and J dropped 1; count of bases not matched to a gene: 6. The V gene's germline CDR1 is DFQATT and CDR2 SNEGSKA (reference sequence). Each CDR3 protein gets one entry after TCRdb re-called the RACE reads with MiXCR. The top ten hold 1.2% to 1.5% of the sample, which has some 110,000 distinct CDR3 sequences, about an eighth seen once.

This chain uses TRBV20-1 with TRBJ2-3, with TRBD1 matching 10 bases. The sequence was collected from a woman between 50 and 59 years old with alopecia areata. Some clones in this sample may be carry-over from other donors' samples. This specimen consisted of whole blood, obtained in connection with sensitization to the hapten diphenylcyclopropenone (DPC). The CDR3 sequence: CSARTTGTGGTDTQYF. As DNA, the CDR3 is TGCAGTGCTAGAACTACCGGGACAGGGGGCACAGATACGCAGTATTTT.